This T cell receptor beta chain appears in the sequencing data of a study of shared clonotypes between healthy human individuals. The data were produced by immunoSEQ multiplex PCR, yet TCRdb's version contains in-frame clones alone and is incomplete. The repertoire holds about 2.1 million clones, with around 93% as singletons. Terminally differentiated effector memory CD45RA+ cells were left out of the naive CD8 fraction, which was CD45RO-negative and positively selected for CCR7. The source of this sequence is a man aged 18 to 29 in good health. Some clones in this sample may be carry-over from other donors' samples. The material sequenced was naive CD8+ T cells from PBMCs.

The CDR3 DNA follows: TGCAGCGTTGAACAGGGTTACGGAGATACGCAGTATTTT. Amino acid sequence: CSVEQGYGDTQYF. The chain is built from TRBV29-1 and TRBJ2-3; a possible D gene is TRBD1 (5 bases). This CDR3 has 13 residues. CDR1 SQVTM and CDR2 ANQGSEA come from the germline V gene. V gave up 2 bases and J gave up 5 bases, with 11 bases separating them.